This T cell receptor (beta chain) was retrieved from a study of Ad26.COV2.S vaccination and SARS-CoV-2 variants. The overall study: Intramuscular Ad26.COV2.S at 5x10^10 or 1x10^11 viral particles.

Broader study findings: Ad26.COV2.S recipients had broader spike-specific TCRs (P = 0.0014). Post-vaccination breadth of spike-specific CD8+ and CD4+ T cell responses was reportedly substantial.

Treatment indicated: some 20 received Ad26.COV2.S at low or high dose, single or two shots; about 5 received placebo; per-sample allocation not given. Day 63 following the first vaccine or placebo injection was when the samples were taken. Data came from immunoSEQ multiplex PCR; TCRdb stores just in-frame clones and leaves some out. The sample contains fewer than 500,000 clones, roughly 89% of which appear only once. On this clone: Its target is unknown.

V lost 5 bases, J lost 5 bases, and 10 bases stayed unmatched. This CDR3 is built from 15 residues. CDR1 is MDHEN, CDR2 SYDVKM, per germline. The receptor was derived from a person aged 18-65 years who received the Ad26.COV2.S COVID-19 vaccine or a placebo. The material was peripheral blood, obtained in a trial of Ad26.COV2.S vaccine versus placebo. The V gene is TRBV28, the J gene TRBJ2-7, with 9 bases matching TRBD1. CDR3 coding DNA: TGTGCCAGCAGTACCTACGGGACAGGGCCCCACGAGCAGTACTTC. This sequence encodes CASSTYGTGPHEQYF.